These 2 T cell receptor beta chains share one sample of origin, sequenced in a study of post-analysis software for immune sequencing data. General study findings and limits: Patients used a handful of TRBV segments, including TRBV5-6, TRBV5-1 and TRBV20-1, more often than controls.

Built from TCR beta cDNA, the libraries had unique molecular identifiers in them. TCRdb processed the PCR reads anew with MiXCR; each CDR3 protein has one entry. Counted here are roughly 800,000 distinct CDR3 sequences, roughly 46% occurring once; the ten biggest clones make up roughly 5.2%. No cognate antigen is known for these TCRs. The sample comprised blood. The origin of the receptors is a girl between 10 and 17 years old with multiple sclerosis.

The chain is built from TRBV28 and TRBJ2-1; 8 nucleotides agree with TRBD2. The CDR3 runs 15 residues. Germline V gene data show CDR1 as MDHEN and CDR2 as SYDVKM. The junction had 10 bases not matched to a gene; V was cut back by 5 bases and J by 7 bases. DNA for the CDR3: TGTGCCAGCAGTCACGCAGCGGGAGCGGGGAATGAGCAGTTCTTC. Translating it yields CASSHAAGAGNEQFF.

This clonotype was picked up a small number of times. DNA for the CDR3: TGTGCCACCAGCAAGGGGACAGGGGCAGGGGAAGATACGCAGTATTTT. It is translated as CATSKGTGAGEDTQYF. The V gene is TRBV15, the J gene TRBJ2-3; 10 bases align to TRBD1. Germline V gene lookup returns CDR1 LNHNV and CDR2 YYDKDF (reference sequence). Trimming cost V 4 bases and J 5 bases; bases outside gene matches: 9. The CDR3 length is 16 residues.